One sample yielded the 25 T cell receptor beta chains listed below, sequenced in a study of early T cells in non-severe SARS-CoV-2 infection. TCRdb passed the 5' RACE reads through MiXCR, listing each CDR3 protein once. The sample includes about 99,000 distinct CDR3 sequences, 16% of them seen just once. Sample: whole blood. All receptors derive from an adult who was a healthcare worker with PCR-confirmed SARS-CoV-2 infection or an uninfected control (not recorded which).

This clonotype has a handful of counts. The genes are TRBV10-2 and TRBJ1-2; D perhaps matches TRBD1 (5 bases). Trimming stripped 6 bases from V and 8 bases from J, with 13 bases between. The CDR3 is 12 amino acids. Germline lookup yields CDR1 WSHSY and CDR2 SAAADI. CDR3 sequence (DNA): TGCGCCAGCAGCGAGGGAGGGGCCGGCTACACCTTC. This codes for CASSEGGAGYTF.

The chain carries TRBV7-2 and TRBJ2-5, with D possibly being TRBD2 (6 bases). The germline gives CDR1 SGHTA, CDR2 FQGNSA. V dropped 7 bases and J dropped 3 bases, with 12 bases sitting between them. CDR3 length equals 13 residues. CDR3 nucleotide sequence: TGTGCCAGCAAAGGAGGCGGGGAAGAGACCCAGTACTTC. Protein product: CASKGGGEETQYF.

This clonotype came up a few times. The V gene is TRBV7-2, the J gene TRBJ1-2; 9 bases map to TRBD1. This CDR3 region has 14 residues. Germline loops: CDR1 SGHTA, CDR2 FQGNSA. J was trimmed by 4 bases and V by 1 base; bases with no gene match: 1. The CDR3 DNA reads as TGTGCCAGCAGCTTAGACAGGGGGCCCTATGGCTACACCTTC. Translated: CASSLDRGPYGYTF.

V is TRBV29-1 and J is TRBJ2-7; 7 nucleotides align to TRBD1. Per the germline V gene, CDR1 is SQVTM and CDR2 is ANQGSEA. Trimming at V came to 5 bases and at J to 3 bases, leaving 7 bases not matched to a gene. The CDR3 has 13 residues. The CDR3 DNA sequence: TGCAGCGTTTACCGGGACAGCCACTACGAGCAGTACTTC. The encoded protein is CSVYRDSHYEQYF.

The chain joins TRBV2 to TRBJ2-2, with D perhaps TRBD1 (6 bases). Trimming removed 7 bases from V and 1 base from J, with 13 bases in between. Looked up from germline, CDR1 is SNHLY and CDR2 is FYNNEI. This CDR3 is built from 15 residues. The CDR3 bases are TGTGCCAGCATCCAGGGGAGAATGAACACCGGGGAGCTGTTTTTT. It specifies CASIQGRMNTGELFF.

The chain uses TRBV2 and TRBJ1-2, with no clear D. The CDR3 spans 12 residues. Trimming took off 7 bases at V and 8 bases at J, with 14 bases between the two ends. CDR1 is SNHLY, CDR2 FYNNEI, per germline. The CDR3: CASMRPAKGYTF. In DNA form, the CDR3 reads TGTGCCAGCATGAGGCCAGCTAAGGGCTACACCTTC.

The V and J genes are TRBV20-1 and TRBJ2-5; D remains ambiguous. CDR3 length: 11 amino acids. The V and J ends lost 2 bases and 5 bases respectively, with 6 bases between them. Germline lookup yields CDR1 DFQATT and CDR2 SNEGSKA (reference sequence). CDR3 loop: CSARLGETQYF. CDR3 coding DNA: TGCAGTGCTAGACTTGGGGAGACCCAGTACTTC.

This clonotype turned up a few times. The V and J genes are TRBV12-3 or TRBV12-4 and TRBJ1-4, with TRBD1 identical over 7 bases. V gave up 4 bases and J gave up 5 bases; unmatched junction bases: 10. This CDR3 is 16 amino acids long. The CDR3 bases are TGTGCCAGCAGTTGGAGGCCGGGACAGAAGAATGAAAAACTGTTTTTT. Translating it yields CASSWRPGQKNEKLFF.

This clonotype was counted between two and nine times. The chain carries TRBV20-1 and TRBJ2-7; 7 bases fit TRBD1. Germline V gene sequence: CDR1 DFQATT, CDR2 SNEGSKA (reference sequence). V was clipped by 2 bases and J by 3 bases; unmatched bases: 4. This CDR3 contains 13 residues. The DNA of the CDR3 is TGCAGTGCTAGATTCGGGACAGACTACGAGCAGTACTTC. Amino acids: CSARFGTDYEQYF.

There are a few counts of this clonotype. The genes are TRBV27 and TRBJ2-3; D possibly matches TRBD1 or TRBD2 (5 bases each). The CDR3 runs 16 residues. The V gene lost 6 bases and the J gene lost 2 bases, with 18 bases spanning the gap. Germline CDR1 is MNHEY and CDR2 is SMNVEV (reference sequence). CDR3 sequence reads: CASSPPRGSATDTQYF. Written as DNA, the CDR3 is TGTGCCAGCAGCCCACCGAGGGGTTCGGCCACAGATACGCAGTATTTT.

The CDR3 protein is CASSLGPNYEQYF. As DNA, the CDR3 is TGTGCCAGCAGCCTAGGACCGAACTACGAGCAGTACTTC. The chain employs TRBV27 and TRBJ2-7; no firm D call. CDR1 and CDR2 (germline): MNHEY, SMNVEV (reference sequence). V lost 6 bases and J 3 bases, leaving 12 bases between the germline ends. The CDR3 has 13 residues.

There are a few counts of this clonotype. The genes are TRBV12-3 or TRBV12-4 and TRBJ1-5, with D uncertain. V shed 3 bases and J shed 11 bases, with 8 bases lying between them. This CDR3 has 11 amino acids. The chain's CDR3 is CASSFTRTQHF. The CDR3 coding sequence is TGTGCCAGCAGTTTCACTAGGACCCAGCATTTT.

There are a few counts of this clonotype. V and J are TRBV30 and TRBJ1-2, with D uncertain. The germline V and J ends were trimmed by 8 bases and 4 bases, with 20 bases remaining between them. Per germline, CDR1 GTSNPN and CDR2 SVGIG (reference sequence). The CDR3 length is 14 residues. The CDR3 loop is CAQGRVGLSYGYTF. DNA for the CDR3: TGTGCCCAAGGACGTGTCGGGCTCAGCTATGGCTACACCTTC.

Here the CDR3 DNA reads TGTGCCAGCAGGCCTACAGGGATCACAGATACGCAGTATTTT. Its protein product is CASRPTGITDTQYF. The V gene is TRBV6-6, the J gene TRBJ2-3, with a weak D call TRBD1 (6 bases). The CDR3 is made up of 14 amino acids. V shed 6 bases and J shed 2 bases, with 12 bases lying between them. Germline CDR1 MNHNY, CDR2 SVGAGI (reference sequence).

There are a few counts of this clonotype. The chain uses TRBV19 and TRBJ2-5; 7 nucleotides align to TRBD1. Germline CDR1 reads LNHDA; CDR2 reads SQIVND (reference sequence). Trimming took 10 bases from V and 0 from J; bases not matched to a gene: 2. This CDR3 is built from 12 residues. The CDR3 sequence is CATQGYQETQYF. The CDR3 DNA follows: TGTGCCACACAGGGGTACCAAGAGACCCAGTACTTC.

CDR3 nucleotide sequence: TGCGCCAGCAGCTTGTCAGGAGATCAAGAGACCCAGTACTTC. The encoded protein is CASSLSGDQETQYF. The chain carries TRBV5-1 and TRBJ2-5; D uncertain. The ends were cut back, 1 base at V and 2 bases at J, with 9 bases in the middle. This CDR3 spans 14 amino acids. Germline-derived CDR1 and CDR2 are SGHRS and YFSETQ.

This clonotype has a handful of counts. This rearrangement joins TRBV30 to TRBJ2-7, with D perhaps matching TRBD2 (5 bases). The CDR3 totals 16 residues. V dropped 1 base and J dropped 3 bases, with 19 bases sitting between them. Germline loops: CDR1 GTSNPN, CDR2 SVGIG (reference sequence). This chain's CDR3 is CAWSGDVDRGLYEQYF. In DNA, the CDR3 is TGTGCCTGGAGTGGTGATGTGGACCGCGGACTCTACGAGCAGTACTTC.

This clonotype was counted only a few times. Mismatch with germline at one junction end may stem from a read error. The rearrangement uses TRBV7-9 and TRBJ1-1; perhaps TRBD1 as D (6 bases). Germline lookup yields CDR1 SEHNR and CDR2 FQNEAQ (reference sequence). The CDR3 spans 17 residues. The CDR3: CASSLAGTSFLGTEAFF. The CDR3 DNA sequence: TGTGCCAGCAGCCTAGCCGGGACATCCTTCTTGGGCACTGAAGCTTTCTTT.

The rearrangement joins TRBV28 to TRBJ2-7, with D maybe TRBD2 (5 bases). The CDR3 contains 12 residues. The germline gives CDR1 MDHEN, CDR2 SYDVKM. Trimming stripped 3 bases from V and 6 bases from J, with 9 bases between. CDR3 in amino acids: CASSFGVPEQYF. CDR3 coding DNA: TGTGCCAGCAGTTTCGGGGTCCCCGAGCAGTACTTC.

This clonotype was detected a few times. The genes are TRBV7-2 and TRBJ2-7; tentative D call: TRBD2 (5 bases). Trimming stripped 2 bases from V and 7 bases from J, with 18 bases between. This CDR3 spans 15 amino acids. In germline, CDR1 is SGHTA, CDR2 FQGNSA. The CDR3 loop is CASSLLSSPDGEQYF. The CDR3 DNA follows: TGTGCCAGCAGCTTATTGTCTAGCCCGGACGGGGAGCAGTACTTC.

V and J are TRBV28 and TRBJ2-1, with 11 bases aligning to TRBD2. Germline V gives CDR1 MDHEN, CDR2 SYDVKM. This CDR3 spans 16 amino acids. After removal of 5 bases from V and 4 bases from J, the junction contained 7 bases not matched to a gene. The CDR3 DNA follows: TGTGCCAGCAGTACGTATCTAGCGGGGGGATACAATGAGCAGTTCTTC. The encoded protein is CASSTYLAGGYNEQFF.

V is TRBV6-2 or TRBV6-3 and J is TRBJ1-2, with D perhaps matching TRBD1 (5 bases). This CDR3 is built from 16 residues. Trimming cost V 6 bases and J 0 bases, with 17 bases left between them. In germline, CDR1 is MNHEY, CDR2 SVGEGT. The CDR3 nucleotides read TGTGCCAGCAGGCAATCCGGGACTTCAGCTAACTATGGCTACACCTTC. Translated, it gives CASRQSGTSANYGYTF.

This clonotype was counted a few times. The chain couples TRBV11-2 to TRBJ2-7; D possibly corresponds to TRBD1 (6 bases). Germline CDR1 and CDR2: SGHAT and FQNNGV. V was cut by 5 bases and J by 0 bases, with 14 bases left in between. The CDR3 has 15 amino acids. The CDR3 DNA reads TGTGCCAGCAGCGACAGGACACTCAGCTCCTACGAGCAGTACTTC. Its protein is CASSDRTLSSYEQYF.

The rearrangement links TRBV5-1 to TRBJ2-7; D possibly corresponds to TRBD2 (5 bases). Germline V lookup: CDR1 SGHRS, CDR2 YFSETQ. V was trimmed by 4 bases and J by 2 bases, leaving 13 bases between them. The CDR3 consists of 14 residues. DNA of the CDR3: TGCGCCAGCAGCACCTTAGCGCCAGCCTACGAGCAGTACTTC. It is translated as CASSTLAPAYEQYF.

The V and J genes are TRBV5-6 and TRBJ2-2; no reliable D call. With 1 base removed from V and 5 bases from J, the gap between germline ends came to 6 bases. From germline, CDR1 is SGHDT and CDR2 YYEEEE. CDR3 size: 13 residues. The DNA for the CDR3 is TGTGCCAGCAGCTTGTCTAGGACCGGGGAGCTGTTTTTT. This codes for CASSLSRTGELFF. The whole variable domain, filled in from reference TRBV5-6 and TRBJ2-2, reads DAGVTQSPTHLIKTRGQQVTLRCSPKSGHDTVSWYQQALGQGPQFIFQYYEEEERQRGNFPDRFSGHQFPNYSSELNVNALLLGDSALYLCASSLSRTGELFFGEGSRLTVL.